This TCR beta chain comes out of a study of identical twins. Findings and limits, study-wide: Conclusions came from cross-sectional statistical analysis, not from following the same donors.

Trimming took 11 bases from V and 3 from J, leaving 11 bases between them. This CDR3 region has 12 residues. The germline CDR1 and CDR2 sequences are MNHEY and SVGEGT. TCRdb processed the 5' RACE reads anew with MiXCR; each CDR3 protein has one entry. The sample carries 500,000 or so distinct CDR3 sequences, approximately 14% recorded once. As regards this clonotype: Antigen specificity is unknown.

This sample also belongs to another study, concerning yellow fever vaccine responses in identical twins.

The sequenced material came from CD4+ T cells sorted from blood. This chain connects TRBV6-2 or TRBV6-3 to TRBJ1-5; D not resolved. This sequence was found in a woman younger than 35 in good health. CDR3: CAAGQPNQPQHF. For the CDR3, the DNA is TGTGCCGCAGGTCAGCCCAATCAGCCCCAGCATTTT.